The next 7 T cell receptor beta chains were all read from a single sample in a study of CD8 T cells in ankylosing spondylitis. TCRdb independently ran MiXCR on the 5' RACE reads; one entry per CDR3 protein. The repertoire holds about 360,000 distinct CDR3 sequences, 20% to 25% seen once, with about an eighth in the top ten. Sequenced input: blood, either unsorted or a sorted T cell fraction (not recorded which). These receptors originate from a male donor with ankylosing spondylitis or in good health (not recorded which).

This clonotype has a count of ten or more. The J gene is TRBJ2-2, the V gene TRBV12-3 or TRBV12-4; D uncertain. V lost 6 bases and J 5 bases, leaving 4 bases between the germline ends. The CDR3 is made up of 11 amino acids. For the CDR3, the DNA is TGTGCCAGCAGCTTTACCGGGGAGCTGTTTTTT. Its protein is CASSFTGELFF.

This clonotype was detected a few times. The CDR3, as DNA: TGTGCCAGCAGCTTAGGGGCTGGGGGCTCTGATCAGCCCCAGCATTTT. Translation gives CASSLGAGGSDQPQHF. This chain connects TRBV11-2 to TRBJ1-5; D might be TRBD1 (6 bases). The CDR3 totals 16 residues. The germline V and J ends were trimmed by 1 base and 5 bases, with 15 bases remaining between them. CDR1 is SGHAT, CDR2 FQNNGV, per germline.

This clonotype was counted a few times. The gene calls are TRBV5-5 and TRBJ2-5; D gene unclear. CDR1 is SGHKS and CDR2 is YYEKEE in the germline V gene (reference sequence). The CDR3 runs 13 residues. With 4 bases removed from V and 4 bases from J, the gap between germline ends came to 11 bases. CDR3 loop: CASSPTDLETQYF. The CDR3, as DNA: TGTGCCAGCAGCCCCACGGACCTAGAGACCCAGTACTTC.

Only a few counts were recorded for this clonotype. V usage is TRBV29-1 and J usage is TRBJ1-3, with 10 bases that match TRBD1. With V trimmed by 7 bases and J by 4 bases, 7 bases remained unmatched. The length of the CDR3 is 14 residues. CDR1 and CDR2 (germline): SQVTM, ANQGSEA. CDR3 nucleotides: TGCAGCGCGGGACAGGGGATGAAAGGAAACACCATATATTTT. Its protein is CSAGQGMKGNTIYF. The full variable domain, in which reference TRBV29-1 and TRBJ1-3 provide the parts outside the CDR3, is SAVISQKPSRDICQRGTSLTIQCQVDSQVTMMFWYRQQPGQSLTLIATANQGSEATYESGFVIDKFPISRPNLTFSTLTVSNMSPEDSSIYLCSAGQGMKGNTIYFGEGSWLTVV.

The V call is TRBV9, the J call TRBJ2-7, with D possibly matching TRBD1 (6 bases). Per germline, CDR1 SGDLS and CDR2 YYNGEE. Trimming shortened V by 4 bases and J by 0 bases, and 14 bases separated the two germline ends. The length of the CDR3 is 15 residues. CDR3 coding DNA: TGTGCCAGCAGCCCCTGGCGGACAGCCTCCTACGAGCAGTACTTC. It codes for CASSPWRTASYEQYF.

The chain links TRBV9 to TRBJ2-1; D perhaps matches TRBD2 (6 bases). Germline-derived CDR1 and CDR2 are SGDLS and YYNGEE. The CDR3 is 17 residues long. V was cut by 1 base and J by 4 bases, with 18 bases left in between. The CDR3 sequence: CASSVSPTLGGYNEQFF. CDR3 nucleotide sequence: TGTGCCAGCAGCGTAAGTCCAACGCTTGGGGGGTACAATGAGCAGTTCTTC.

This clonotype was recorded a few times. The V and J genes are TRBV7-9 and TRBJ2-7, with D perhaps TRBD1 or TRBD2 (6 bases each). Germline V gives CDR1 SEHNR, CDR2 FQNEAQ (reference sequence). The CDR3 contains 15 residues. Trimming took off 5 bases at V and 5 bases at J, with 19 bases between the two ends. The CDR3 sequence is CASSNDRRPGDEQYF. The CDR3 DNA sequence: TGTGCCAGCAGCAACGACAGGCGCCCGGGGGACGAGCAGTACTTC.